The clone carrying this T cell receptor beta chain showed up just a few times. Its antigen is undetermined. TCRdb re-derived calls from the 5' RACE reads in MiXCR, one entry per CDR3 protein. The table shows 450,000 to 550,000 distinct CDR3 sequences, with 15% to 20% occurring only once. Trimming removed 2 bases from V and 0 bases from J; junction bases left unmatched: 17. The CDR3 is 21 amino acids. Germline loops: CDR1 SGHAT, CDR2 FQDESV (reference sequence). These data come from a study of T cells after yellow fever vaccination. Overall study findings and caveats: At around 95% for CD4 and approximately 89% for CD8, most primary-vaccination clones showed up again after the booster.

This clonotype was obtained from a man aged 25 to 40 who received the YFV17D yellow fever vaccine. The chain couples TRBV11-1 to TRBJ2-1; 9 bases map to TRBD2. The specimen was PBMCs, collected 15 days after the yellow fever booster vaccination. As DNA, the CDR3 is TGTGCCAGCAGCTTAAGAGCGGGAGGAGGGAAGGTTCATAGCTCCTACAATGAGCAGTTCTTC. This encodes CASSLRAGGGKVHSSYNEQFF.